This T cell receptor beta chain was recorded in a study of cytomegalovirus exposure and HLA in healthy donors listed by TCRdb under 2017. For context, the study as a whole: According to an earlier analysis of 587 of the donors, about 179 million T cells yielded 100 million or so unique TCR beta sequences and roughly 280 Gb of sequence data. To study patterns of TCR occurrence, a later analysis re-analyzed previously published TCR beta repertoires from several hundred donors and added high-resolution HLA genotyping. A later genetic analysis used genome-wide SNP genotypes for about 65% of the roughly 700 donors, treating that subset as a discovery cohort. Rather than using new phenotypic data, the later analysis identified candidate immune exposures from TCR beta sequences and from how often those sequences occurred across donors. The aim of the study was to test whether cataloging public T cell receptors could identify signatures of past pathogen exposure. HLA typing covered class I and class II loci at four-digit resolution. Among over 350 genotyped donors of the cohort, an average of approximately 240,000 unique TCR beta nucleotide sequences were sequenced per donor, 15% to 20% of them non-productive. Approximately 310 gigabases of sequencing data and approximately 80 million unique TCR sequences were included in an early release covering 550 to 650 HLA-typed donors. Of the approximately 400 genotyped donors, about 80% fell in the genetic ancestry cluster associated with self-reported Caucasian donors. An earlier analysis of several hundred of the donors applied high-throughput TCR beta sequencing to assess whether each TCR beta V gene segment acted as functional or pseudogenic. Typing coverage differed by locus: A, B, C, DRB1 and DQB1 were typed in roughly 629-640 donors, DQA1 in 500 to 550, DPA1 in 600 to 610, and DPB1 in about 450. Four to six DR-DQ haplotypes were handled as single units for association and clustering, since linkage in the cohort was strong. Donor age, sex, ethnicity and CMV serostatus were compiled alongside the repertoire data. The study profiled the T cell repertoires of hundreds of subjects by immunosequencing and related them to cytomegalovirus serostatus. To predict cytomegalovirus infection status, the study combined high-throughput TCR immunosequencing, statistical association of individual TCRs with disease status, and machine learning. Along with the approximately 700-subject first cohort, a separate validation cohort of 120 different subjects was used. All discovery cohort repertoires had been generated on a single sequencing platform. The investigation overall reported the following: A further reported finding was that TCR beta sequences accurately predicted the HLA-A and HLA-B alleles for most subjects in the first cohort. The 87-base-pair reads could not distinguish some IMGT-functional V segments, including TRBV6-2 and TRBV6-3, so those segments were excluded. CMV serostatus was the only immune exposure information available for the cohort. Linkage disequilibrium might explain the correlated functional status among segregating V segments, but an unknown experimental factor could not be ruled out. In a later genetic analysis, a missense DCLRE1C variant was associated with V-gene and J-gene trimming of TCR beta chains, and the association was replicated in an independent cohort. The study listed 164 TCR beta chains as associated with cytomegalovirus. In a later genetic analysis, fewer N-insertions in productive TCRs were reported among donors in an Asian-associated ancestry cluster than the roughly 700-donor mean. A later analysis found that most CMV-associated TCR beta chains appeared HLA-restricted, with HLA associations seemingly driven largely by CMV exposure. A cluster of highly shared sequence variants was judged likely to represent a technical artifact of the sequencing pipeline. The classifier was reported to diagnose cytomegalovirus status with high specificity and sensitivity in both the original cohort and the validation cohort. When HLA alleles, especially DR and DQ, strongly co-occurred, TCR associations were difficult to assign to individual alleles. Broadly in line with IMGT annotations, most TCR beta V segments showed up in productive rearrangements about 87% or about 30% of the time in an earlier analysis of around 550 of the donors. Because HLA typing was missing for some donors at each locus, association tests included only the typed subset. In a later analysis, several top co-occurrence clusters were reported to appear linked to parvovirus B19, influenza, CMV and Epstein-Barr virus. It was suggested by the authors that the approach could potentially be generalized to other disease states and immunological phenotypes. Only TCR beta chains were sequenced in this cohort, and the absence of alpha or paired-chain data limited detectable features. A later analysis associated about 17,000 TCR beta sequences with specific HLA alleles at a false discovery rate of 0.05. Three of the identified cytomegalovirus-associated TCR beta chains were confirmed in vitro to be specific for cytomegalovirus antigens. Sequencing depth was assumed to be roughly uniform across donors in the presence/absence analyses, though that assumption may not hold. Across donors, most TCR sequences were observed very rarely, whereas some public TCRs were present in many individuals. The earlier analysis of fewer than 750 of the donors excluded some 15 rarely observed V segments, including chromosome 9 orphons, because counts were too low. A later analysis found that HLA-associated TCR beta chains were more clonally expanded and had lower generation probabilities than equally common non-associated chains. According to a later analysis, TCR association rates differed among HLA loci, with DRB1 alleles showing the most associated TCRs and HLA-C alleles showing the fewest.

Receptor libraries were prepared by the immunoSEQ multiplex PCR assay. For the multiplex PCR, a mixture combining 60 forward primers for TCR Vbeta segments and 13 reverse primers for TCR Jbeta segments was used. Amplification of the CDR3 region of rearranged TCR beta genes was performed with a multiplex PCR assay on genomic DNA. Amplified TCR beta libraries were sequenced as 87-base-pair reads on the Illumina HiSeq System. Regarding the original processing steps: A later analysis tallied roughly 76 million unique TCR beta chains across the 640 or so repertoires, and about 10 million of those chains were shared by two or more donors. Raw reads were error-corrected and collapsed into unique sequences with a nearest-neighbor algorithm that merged closely related sequences to remove PCR and sequencing errors. To assign V, D and J gene segments, CDR3 sequences were aligned to IMGT reference sequences. Each retained sequence needed at least a six-nucleotide match to both a V gene segment and a J gene segment. A rearrangement was called productive if the CDR3 had no stop codons and remained in frame with V and J, and every other rearrangement was called non-productive. Following IMGT convention, CDR3 was defined as the stretch from the second conserved V-encoded cysteine to the conserved J-encoded phenylalanine. Sequences without an unambiguous match to a single V gene segment were excluded from the earlier analysis of approximately 600 of the donors. An earlier analysis of some 500 of the donors classified V segments as functional when productive rearrangements were above 56.7% and as segregating when the standard deviation between donors was above 5%. A statistical classification framework was developed to diagnose cytomegalovirus status using the catalog of TCR beta chain sequences. A later analysis assigned V and J genes by comparing TCR nucleotide sequences with IMGT/GENE-DB human TR gene sequences. In a later analysis, CDR3 sequences and most-parsimonious VDJ recombination scenarios were assigned using the TCRdist pipeline. In a later analysis, every TCR beta chain was defined by the combination of its CDR3 amino acid sequence and its V-gene family, and reads without a unique V-gene family were dropped. As a way to deal with suspected cross-contamination and a sequencing artifact, a later analysis dropped 450 to 700 nucleotide sequences that were highly shared and had low generation probability. In a later analysis, a clonal expansion index for each public chain was calculated from normalized within-repertoire ranks of inferred template counts. In a later analysis, generation probabilities were computed using a VDJ recombination model fitted to out-of-frame rearrangements, and the results were checked against IGoR. A later analysis scored TCR-TCR, TCR-HLA and TCR-CMV co-occurrence with hypergeometric tests, applying a repertoire-size bias correction to TCR pairs. In a later analysis, false discovery rates were estimated by permuting HLA or CMV assignments 20 times. In a later analysis, co-occurring TCRs were grouped using DBSCAN, with TCRdist sequence similarity added in when clustering inside HLA-allele-positive subsets. Co-occurrence clustering excluded repertoires with fewer than 30,000 or more than 120,000 public chains, plus five with anomalous nucleotide sharing. TCRdb mirrors the immuneACCESS table, restricted to in-frame sequences. Some clones are absent from its copies; in checked studies, under half trace to an unresolved V gene, and the reason for the others is unknown. Clone size and the V and J calls come from that table; the DNA yielded D and trimming. The sample records under 95,000 clones, about 8% of which are singletons. Together, the top ten hold under 3% of the sample.

Trimming accounts for 2 bases at V and 0 bases at J, while the number of junction bases matched to no gene is 3. From cysteine to phenylalanine, the CDR3 is 16 amino acids long. Kept here is only the CDR3 DNA, which spans 48 bases and is read in frame from base 1. Based on the germline V gene (reference sequence), the CDR1 and CDR2 sequences are MNHNY and SVGAGI. A word on this clone: Its binding antigen is unknown. Base qualities are not provided; no much larger clone lies one nucleotide away.

The cohort consisted of hundreds of healthy bone marrow donors. At the time of sampling, every cohort member was nominally healthy, though immune exposures that went unrecorded were likely present. The donor tested CMV seronegative and was one of the 352 seronegative cohort members. Every donor gave a peripheral blood sample, and the peripheral blood mononuclear cells from that sample were used for TCR beta sequencing. The Qiagen DNeasy Blood Extraction Kit was used to extract genomic DNA from the blood cell samples. This clonotype was sampled from a man aged 45-65 years in good health and CMV-seronegative. The rearrangement joined TRBV6-6 to TRBJ2-3; TRBD2 agrees with 9 junctional bases. Source material: PBMCs. The bases are TGTGCCAGCAGTTACCCTAGCGGGATGAGCACAGATACGCAGTATTTT. Its translation reads: CASSYPSGMSTDTQYF.